This T cell receptor beta chain was identified during a study of cytomegalovirus exposure and HLA in healthy donors. PCR used 60 Vbeta primers and 13 Jbeta primers. Generated by immunoSEQ multiplex PCR, the TCRdb table keeps only in-frame clones and is missing some. This sample yields 140,000 or so clones, of which over 75% are seen a single time; 2.5% to 3% belongs to the top ten. The CDR3 extends over 17 amino acids. Trimming removed 3 bases from V and 7 bases from J; junction bases left unmatched: 10. CDR1 and CDR2 from the germline V gene are SGHTA and FQGNSA. Study-wide points: Likely technical artifact: a cluster of highly shared sequence variants. Immune exposure information comprised only CMV serostatus.

The count of this clone is one. Its target is unknown. Sequenced input: PBMCs. The source of this sequence is a woman younger than 45 in good health and CMV-seronegative. V and J are TRBV7-2 and TRBJ2-1, with 12 bases aligning to TRBD2. CDR3 protein: CASSFGASGGAGNEQFF. CDR3 in DNA: TGTGCCAGCAGCTTCGGGGCTAGCGGGGGGGCGGGAAATGAGCAGTTCTTC.